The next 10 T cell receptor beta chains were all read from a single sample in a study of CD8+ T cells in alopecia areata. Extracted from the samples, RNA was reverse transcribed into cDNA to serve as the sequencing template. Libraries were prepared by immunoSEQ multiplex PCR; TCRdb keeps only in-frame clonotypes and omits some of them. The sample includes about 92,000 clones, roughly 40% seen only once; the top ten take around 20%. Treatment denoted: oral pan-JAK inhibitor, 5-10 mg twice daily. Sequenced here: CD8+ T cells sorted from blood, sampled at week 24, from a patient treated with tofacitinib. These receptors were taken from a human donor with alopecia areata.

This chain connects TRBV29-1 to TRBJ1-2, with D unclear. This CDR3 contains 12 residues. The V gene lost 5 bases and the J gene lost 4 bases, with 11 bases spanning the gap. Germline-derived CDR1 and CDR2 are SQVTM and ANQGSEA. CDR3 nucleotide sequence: TGCAGCGTTACCCCTATTGGCTATGGCTACACCTTC. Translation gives CSVTPIGYGYTF.

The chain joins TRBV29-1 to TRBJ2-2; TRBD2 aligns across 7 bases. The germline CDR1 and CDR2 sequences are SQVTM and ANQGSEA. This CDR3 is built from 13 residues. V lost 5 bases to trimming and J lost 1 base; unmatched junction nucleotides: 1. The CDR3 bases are TGCAGCGTTCTAGCGGAGAACACCGGGGAGCTGTTTTTT. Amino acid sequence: CSVLAENTGELFF.

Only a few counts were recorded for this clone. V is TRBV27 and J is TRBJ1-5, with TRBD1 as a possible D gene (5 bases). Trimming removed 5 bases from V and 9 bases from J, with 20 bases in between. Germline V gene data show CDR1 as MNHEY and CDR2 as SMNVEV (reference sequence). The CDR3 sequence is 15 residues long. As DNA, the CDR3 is TGTGCCAGCAGTCTCCTCCGGGACGGTCTATCGCCCCAGCATTTT. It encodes CASSLLRDGLSPQHF.

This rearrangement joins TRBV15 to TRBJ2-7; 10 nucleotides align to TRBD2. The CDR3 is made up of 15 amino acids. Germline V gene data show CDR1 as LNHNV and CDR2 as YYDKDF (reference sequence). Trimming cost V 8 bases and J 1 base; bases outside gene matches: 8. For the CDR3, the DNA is TGTGCCACCGGTGGAACTAGCGGGAAATCCTACGAGCAGTACTTC. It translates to CATGGTSGKSYEQYF.

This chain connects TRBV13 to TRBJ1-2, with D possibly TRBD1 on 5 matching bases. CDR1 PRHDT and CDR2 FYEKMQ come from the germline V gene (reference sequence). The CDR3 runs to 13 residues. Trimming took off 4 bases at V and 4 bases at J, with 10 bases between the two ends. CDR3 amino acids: CASSSGTAYGYTF. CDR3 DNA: TGTGCCAGCAGCTCCGGGACGGCCTATGGCTACACCTTC.

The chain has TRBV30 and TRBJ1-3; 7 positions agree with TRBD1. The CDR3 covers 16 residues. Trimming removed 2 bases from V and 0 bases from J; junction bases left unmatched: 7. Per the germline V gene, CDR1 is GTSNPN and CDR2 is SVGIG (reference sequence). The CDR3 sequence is CAWSPTDRYSGNTIYF. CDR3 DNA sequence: TGTGCCTGGAGTCCGACGGACAGGTACTCTGGAAACACCATATATTTT.

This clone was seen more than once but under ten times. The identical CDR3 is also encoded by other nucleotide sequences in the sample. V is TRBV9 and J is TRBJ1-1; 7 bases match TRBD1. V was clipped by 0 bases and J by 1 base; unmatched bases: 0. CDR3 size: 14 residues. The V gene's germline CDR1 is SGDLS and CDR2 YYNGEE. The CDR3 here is CASSVGTGNTEAFF. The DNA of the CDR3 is TGTGCCAGCAGCGTAGGGACAGGGAACACTGAAGCTTTCTTT. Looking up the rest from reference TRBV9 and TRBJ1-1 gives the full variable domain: DSGVTQTPKHLITATGQRVTLRCSPRSGDLSVYWYQQSLDQGLQFLIQYYNGEERAKGNILERFSAQQFPDLHSELNLSSLELGDSALYFCASSVGTGNTEAFFGQGTRLTVV.

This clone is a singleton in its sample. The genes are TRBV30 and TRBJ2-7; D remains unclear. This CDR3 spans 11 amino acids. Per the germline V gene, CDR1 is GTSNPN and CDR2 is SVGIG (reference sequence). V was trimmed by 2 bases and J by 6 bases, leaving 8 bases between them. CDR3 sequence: CAWSTSSEQYF. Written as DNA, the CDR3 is TGTGCCTGGAGTACCTCAAGCGAGCAGTACTTC.

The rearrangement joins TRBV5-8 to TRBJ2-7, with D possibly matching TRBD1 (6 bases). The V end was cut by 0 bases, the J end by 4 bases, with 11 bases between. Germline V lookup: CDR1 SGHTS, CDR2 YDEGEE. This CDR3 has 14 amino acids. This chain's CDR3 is CASSLEDSTYEQYF. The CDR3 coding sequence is TGTGCCAGCAGCTTGGAGGACAGTACGTACGAGCAGTACTTC.

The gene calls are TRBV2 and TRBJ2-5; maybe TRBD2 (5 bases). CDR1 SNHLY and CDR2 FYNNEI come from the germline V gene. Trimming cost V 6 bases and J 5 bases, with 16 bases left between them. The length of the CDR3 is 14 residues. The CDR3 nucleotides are TGTGCCAGCAGCGGGGATTCTAGTGGCGAGACCCAGTACTTC. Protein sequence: CASSGDSSGETQYF.